This is a list of T cell receptor beta chains from one sample in a study of identical twins. MiXCR, run by TCRdb on the 5' RACE reads, gives a single entry per CDR3 protein. The sample holds 1.5 million to 2 million distinct CDR3 sequences, about 32% seen once. The sample comprised cord blood. Receptors were obtained from a newborn girl in good health. Both conserved end residues are part of each CDR3. The D gene is left open where the match is weak. A row's size may be missing; if present it is once, few, many or a size class.

TRBD1	few	TRBV13	TRBJ2-1	TGTGCCAGCAGGCCAAACAGGGGTGAGCAGTTCTTC	CASRPNRGEQFF
.	.	TRBV20-1	TRBJ2-5	TGCAGTGCTAGTGGCCAGGGCCAAGAGACCCAGTACTTC	CSASGQGQETQYF
.	few	TRBV2	TRBJ2-1	TGTGCCAGCATCAGGGGACGCAGGGCGAACAATGAGCAGTTCTTC	CASIRGRRANNEQFF
.	.	TRBV25-1	TRBJ2-7	TGTGCCAGCAGTGATCCGCTACCTCCCTACGAGCAGTACTTC	CASSDPLPPYEQYF
.	many	TRBV4-2	TRBJ2-1	TGTGCCAGCAGCCGAACGGGACGATCCTACAATGAGCAGTTCTTC	CASSRTGRSYNEQFF
TRBD2	.	TRBV11-2	TRBJ2-5	TGTGCCAGCAGCTTAGGGACTAGCGGGAGGGATGGCTATCAGCAGTACTTC	CASSLGTSGRDGYQQYF
TRBD1	.	TRBV7-9	TRBJ1-2	TGTGCCAGCAGCTTAGTGGCCCTCTCTGACAGGGGCTATGGCTACACCTTC	CASSLVALSDRGYGYTF
.	many	TRBV9	TRBJ2-3	TGTGCCAGCAGCCCTCGGACTAGGGGGTATACGCAGTATTTT	CASSPRTRGYTQYF
.	many	TRBV15	TRBJ2-7	TGTGCCACCAGCGGAAGACCTTGGACACCTGAGCAGTACTTC	CATSGRPWTPEQYF
.	.	TRBV3-1	TRBJ1-1	TGTGCCAGCAGCCAAGGTTTGGGGAGAGGGGCTGAAGCTTTCTTT	CASSQGLGRGAEAFF
TRBD1	many	TRBV27	TRBJ2-5	TGTGCCAGCAGCCTAGGACAGGGGACCCAGTACTTC	CASSLGQGTQYF
TRBD2	.	TRBV12-3/TRBV12-4	TRBJ2-2	TGTGCCAGCAGCCGGACTAGCGGGGAACCCGGGGAGCTGTTTTTT	CASSRTSGEPGELFF
.	.	TRBV6-5	TRBJ2-2	TGTGCCAGCAGTATCGGAGGGTCCGGGGAGCTGTTTTTT	CASSIGGSGELFF
.	many	TRBV12-3/TRBV12-4	TRBJ2-7	TGTGCCAGCAGTTTAGCGGCGGCCTCCTACGAGCAGTACTTC	CASSLAAASYEQYF
TRBD1	.	TRBV28	TRBJ1-1	TGTGCCAGCACCCTACAGGGGAGGGCTGAAGCTTTCTTT	CASTLQGRAEAFF
.	.	TRBV11-2	TRBJ1-6	TGTGCCAGCAGCTTGAGTAGGGACAATTCACCCCTCCACTTT	CASSLSRDNSPLHF
.	many	TRBV14	TRBJ2-5	TGTGCCAGCAGCCAAGATGGGGGACTGTTGTACCAAGAGACCCAGTACTTC	CASSQDGGLLYQETQYF
TRBD2	.	TRBV4-2	TRBJ2-7	TGTGCCAGCAGCTCCCCGACTAGCGGAAGCTCCTACGAGCAGTACTTC	CASSSPTSGSSYEQYF
.	.	TRBV12-3/TRBV12-4	TRBJ2-1	TGTGCCAGCAGTTTGACAAAAGAGACCCAGTTCTTC	CASSLTKETQFF
.	few	TRBV28	TRBJ1-6	TGTGCCAGCAGTTCCCGGGGGAGATCACCCCTCCACTTT	CASSSRGRSPLHF
.	few	TRBV28	TRBJ2-5	TGTGCCAGCATTCTTGGACTAAAAGGGGGAGAGACCCAGTACTTC	CASILGLKGGETQYF
TRBD2	.	TRBV4-1	TRBJ2-3	TGCGCCAGCAGGCTTCAGCGGGGGTCGGGGACAGATACGCAGTATTTT	CASRLQRGSGTDTQYF
TRBD1	.	TRBV7-2	TRBJ1-2	TGTGCCAGCAGCTTACCTCGGACAGGGGAGGATGGCTACACCTTC	CASSLPRTGEDGYTF
.	.	TRBV7-7	TRBJ2-2	TGTGCCAGCAGCTTAGTCCATGGCACCGGGGAGCTGTTTTTT	CASSLVHGTGELFF
TRBD2	.	TRBV20-1	TRBJ2-1	TGCAGTGCCCCGGGACTAGCGGGAGACCACAATGAGCAGTTCTTC	CSAPGLAGDHNEQFF
TRBD2	once	TRBV5-1	TRBJ2-2	TGCGCCAGCAGCTTTATAGCGGGGGGCACCGGGGAGCTGTTTTTT	CASSFIAGGTGELFF
.	few	TRBV20-1	TRBJ1-2	TGCAGTGCTACGCTCAAAGAGGGCTACACCTTC	CSATLKEGYTF